These 29 T cell receptor beta chains came from one sample sequenced in a study of cytomegalovirus exposure and HLA in healthy donors. It was with 60 Vbeta and 13 Jbeta primers that the PCR ran. This table comes from immunoSEQ multiplex PCR, and its TCRdb copy is limited to in-frame clones, with some not included. The sample lists about 80,000 clones; about 80% were seen once. The sequencing input was PBMCs. These receptors came from a man over 45 in good health and CMV-seropositive.

This chain joins TRBV29-1 and TRBJ2-7, with 7 nucleotides matching TRBD1. V lost 4 bases and J lost 0; bases outside the gene matches: 9. This CDR3 contains 15 residues. CDR1 is SQVTM and CDR2 is ANQGSEA in the germline V gene. The chain's CDR3 is CSVVPYDRDSYEQYF. In DNA, the CDR3 is TGCAGCGTTGTGCCGTACGACAGGGACTCCTACGAGCAGTACTTC.

This chain links TRBV18 with TRBJ1-1; 9 bases match TRBD1. Germline V gives CDR1 KGHSH, CDR2 LQKENI. The CDR3 is 15 residues long. The J segment lost 5 bases and the V segment lost 3 bases, leaving 7 bases of the junction unmatched. CDR3 DNA sequence: TGTGCCAGCTCACCGGGTCGGGACAGGGTGACTGAAGCTTTCTTT. Translation gives CASSPGRDRVTEAFF.

This clone was seen only a few times. The chain joins TRBV5-1 to TRBJ2-3; 7 bases agree with TRBD1. V lost 2 bases, J lost 2 bases, and 2 bases stayed unmatched. The CDR3 totals 14 residues. Germline V gives CDR1 SGHRS, CDR2 YFSETQ. The CDR3 region is CASSFGTDTDTQYF. The DNA for the CDR3 is TGCGCCAGCAGCTTTGGGACAGACACAGATACGCAGTATTTT.

V is TRBV29-1 and J is TRBJ2-1; D call uncertain. CDR3 size: 13 residues. Trimming removed 1 base from V and 5 bases from J, with 9 bases in between. Germline CDR1 SQVTM, CDR2 ANQGSEA. The CDR3 nucleotides are TGCAGCGTTGAAGGCTGGCAGAACAATGAGCAGTTCTTC. This codes for CSVEGWQNNEQFF.

This clone was observed a handful of times. One end of the junction does not line up with germline, which may come from a read error. This rearrangement joins TRBV6-5 to TRBJ2-6, with D possibly matching TRBD1 (5 bases). CDR3 length: 15 amino acids. The germline gives CDR1 MNHEY, CDR2 SVGAGI. The CDR3 protein is CASSQQLSGANGLTF. CDR3 bases: TGTGCCAGCAGTCAACAGCTCTCTGGGGCCAACGGCCTGACTTTC.

V gene TRBV27 combines with J gene TRBJ2-7; a weak D match, TRBD1 (6 bases). Germline CDR1 MNHEY, CDR2 SMNVEV (reference sequence). This CDR3 region has 14 residues. V was cut by 5 bases and J by 6 bases, with 17 bases left in between. The CDR3 DNA sequence: TGTGCCAGCAGTCTCGGACCAGGGGACCGCGAGCAGTACTTC. It codes for CASSLGPGDREQYF.

V gene TRBV2 combines with J gene TRBJ2-1; 11 bases match TRBD2. The germline gives CDR1 SNHLY, CDR2 FYNNEI. V shed 2 bases, J shed 3 bases, and the junction held 6 bases outside the gene matches. CDR3 length: 17 residues. CDR3 amino acids: CASSEPGGLAVYNEQFF. CDR3 sequence (DNA): TGTGCCAGCAGTGAACCAGGGGGACTAGCGGTCTACAATGAGCAGTTCTTC.

The V and J genes are TRBV5-5 and TRBJ2-3; D might be TRBD2 (5 bases). V dropped 0 bases and J dropped 0 bases, with 8 bases sitting between them. The V gene's germline CDR1 is SGHKS and CDR2 YYEKEE (reference sequence). The CDR3 loop spans 15 amino acids. CDR3 amino acids: CASSLGGGSTDTQYF. CDR3 bases: TGTGCCAGCAGCTTGGGCGGCGGGAGCACAGATACGCAGTATTTT.

This clone was seen a single time. J is TRBJ2-7 and V is TRBV7-2, with 10 bases lining up with TRBD1. CDR1 is SGHTA, CDR2 FQGNSA, per germline. V shed 7 bases, J shed 7 bases, and the junction held 7 bases outside the gene matches. The CDR3 consists of 13 residues. CDR3 region: CASNHGQGVEQYF. CDR3 nucleotides: TGTGCCAGCAACCACGGACAGGGGGTTGAGCAGTACTTC.

The CDR3 sequence: CASSRQGARTEAFF. As DNA, the CDR3 is TGTGCCAGCTCCCGACAGGGGGCGCGAACTGAAGCTTTCTTT. The chain employs TRBV18 and TRBJ1-1, with 10 bases that match TRBD1. CDR3 length equals 14 residues. Germline V gene sequence: CDR1 KGHSH, CDR2 LQKENI. J gave up 5 bases and V 6 bases, and 6 bases lay outside the gene matches.

Regarding this clone: One end of the junction does not line up with germline, which may come from a read error. The V call is TRBV7-9, the J call TRBJ2-6; D possibly corresponds to TRBD1 (5 bases). The CDR3 length is 16 residues. Germline V gene data show CDR1 as SEHNR and CDR2 as FQNEAQ (reference sequence). The CDR3, as DNA: TGTGCCAGCAGCCCAGGTAGTAGCTCTGGGGCCAACGGCCTGACTTTC. Translation: CASSPGSSSGANGLTF.

The genes are TRBV20-1 and TRBJ1-3; tentatively, D is TRBD1 (6 bases). The V end was cut by 1 base, the J end by 14 bases, with 12 bases between. The CDR3 is 11 amino acids. Looked up from germline, CDR1 is DFQATT and CDR2 is SNEGSKA (reference sequence). CDR3 sequence reads: CSARVDRTVYF. Here the CDR3 DNA reads TGCAGTGCTAGAGTAGACAGGACGGTATATTTT.

The CDR3 is CAWSPLAGEGDTQYF. The CDR3 DNA is TGTGCCTGGTCGCCCTTAGCGGGAGAAGGAGATACGCAGTATTTT. The rearrangement links TRBV30 to TRBJ2-3; 9 bases fit TRBD2. V gave up 5 bases and J gave up 5 bases; unmatched junction bases: 11. The germline V gene has CDR1 GTSNPN and CDR2 SVGIG (reference sequence). This CDR3 has 15 amino acids.

V is TRBV7-2 and J is TRBJ2-1, with 7 positions matching TRBD2. Germline V gives CDR1 SGHTA, CDR2 FQGNSA. CDR3 size: 18 residues. V trimming: 1 base; J trimming: 0 bases; junction bases outside the gene matches: 9. For the CDR3, the DNA is TGTGCCAGCAGCTTAGAGGGACTATATATGAGCTCCTACAATGAGCAGTTCTTC. It codes for CASSLEGLYMSSYNEQFF.

The chain employs TRBV5-6 and TRBJ1-1; D is unresolved. The CDR3 length is 15 residues. Germline V CDR1 and CDR2: SGHDT, YYEEEE. V lost 3 bases and J lost 3, with 15 bases in between. In nucleotides, the CDR3 is TGTGCCAGCAGCTACTTATCGGAGAGGGACACTGAAGCTTTCTTT. The encoded protein is CASSYLSERDTEAFF.

The gene calls are TRBV11-3 and TRBJ2-1, with 8 bases that match TRBD2. CDR1 SGHNT and CDR2 YENEEA come from the germline V gene. The CDR3 runs to 14 residues. Trimming took 6 bases from V and 5 from J; bases not matched to a gene: 6. CDR3 sequence reads: CASSPREGDNEQFF. The DNA for the CDR3 is TGTGCCAGCAGTCCACGGGAGGGGGACAATGAGCAGTTCTTC.

The chain joins TRBV5-4 to TRBJ2-7; tentatively, D is TRBD2 (5 bases). Germline V gene sequence: CDR1 SGHNT, CDR2 YYREEE (reference sequence). V lost 5 bases and J lost 3, with 15 bases in between. The CDR3 contains 14 residues. CDR3 nucleotide sequence: TGTGCCAGCAGTTCGGAGGTGTTTGGCTACGAGCAGTACTTC. Encoded protein: CASSSEVFGYEQYF. The full variable domain, with the rest looked up from reference TRBV5-4 and TRBJ2-7, is ETGVTQSPTHLIKTRGQQVTLRCSSQSGHNTVSWYQQALGQGPQFIFQYYREEENGRGNFPPRFSGLQFPNYSSELNVNALELDDSALYLCASSSEVFGYEQYFGPGTRLTVT.

The rearrangement links TRBV5-1 to TRBJ1-5; 8 bases agree with TRBD1. The CDR3 runs to 16 residues. Unmatched junction bases numbered 8, after V lost 0 bases and J lost 6 bases. Germline lookup yields CDR1 SGHRS and CDR2 YFSETQ. CDR3 protein: CASSLEGDRGSQPQHF. Here the CDR3 DNA reads TGCGCCAGCAGCTTGGAGGGAGACAGGGGAAGTCAGCCCCAGCATTTT.

This chain links TRBV19 with TRBJ2-1; TRBD2 matches at 10 bases. V trimming: 11 bases; J trimming: 5 bases; junction bases outside the gene matches: 12. CDR1 and CDR2 (germline): LNHDA, SQIVND (reference sequence). This CDR3 has 15 amino acids. Written as DNA, the CDR3 is TGTGCCTTAAGGGGACTAGCGTTCTACGACAATGAGCAGTTCTTC. Protein sequence: CALRGLAFYDNEQFF. The entire variable domain, with the rest obtained from reference TRBV19 and TRBJ2-1, is as follows: DGGITQSPKYLFRKEGQNVTLSCEQNLNHDAMYWYRQDPGQGLRLIYYSQIVNDFQKGDIAEGYSVSREKKESFPLTVTSAQKNPTAFYLCALRGLAFYDNEQFFGPGTRLTVL.

The J gene is TRBJ2-7, the V gene TRBV28; D is unclear. Deletions cut 6 bases from V and 7 bases from J, with 16 bases between. Per the germline V gene, CDR1 is MDHEN and CDR2 is SYDVKM. CDR3 length: 13 amino acids. CDR3 sequence: CASSRIVAGEQYF. Here the CDR3 DNA reads TGTGCCAGCAGCCGCATTGTGGCTGGTGAGCAGTACTTC.

This chain uses TRBV10-3 with TRBJ2-7; 9 bases map to TRBD2. Germline loops: CDR1 ENHRY, CDR2 SYGVKD. V gave up 2 bases and J gave up 0 bases; unmatched junction bases: 8. This CDR3 has 17 residues. The CDR3 DNA reads as TGTGCCATCAGTGAGGTCCTAGCGGGGACCAGCTCCTACGAGCAGTACTTC. Its protein product is CAISEVLAGTSSYEQYF.

A note on this clone: The junction differs from germline at one of its ends, possibly a read error. V usage is TRBV7-9 and J usage is TRBJ2-7, with no clear D. Germline loops: CDR1 SEHNR, CDR2 FQNEAQ (reference sequence). CDR3 length: 15 residues. The CDR3 DNA reads TGTTCCAGCAGCTGGGCCCCAGGATTAGCCTACGAGCAGTACTTC. This codes for CSSSWAPGLAYEQYF.

V is TRBV19 and J is TRBJ2-7; 9 positions agree with TRBD2. Germline values: CDR1 LNHDA, CDR2 SQIVND (reference sequence). The CDR3 totals 13 residues. J lost 5 bases, V lost 5 bases, and 4 bases had no gene match. The CDR3 loop is CASSGLALHEQYF. The CDR3 DNA is TGTGCCAGTAGTGGACTAGCGCTCCACGAGCAGTACTTC.

The chain links TRBV5-6 to TRBJ2-7, with 8 bases identical to TRBD2. V lost 0 bases, J lost 7 bases, and 3 bases stayed unmatched. The germline V gene has CDR1 SGHDT and CDR2 YYEEEE. This CDR3 spans 13 amino acids. CDR3 protein: CASSLEGLGEQYF. Written as DNA, the CDR3 is TGTGCCAGCAGCTTGGAGGGACTAGGAGAGCAGTACTTC.

The V gene is TRBV15, the J gene TRBJ2-2, with 10 nucleotides matching TRBD1. The ends lost 1 base at V and 6 bases at J; junction bases unmatched: 5. Germline values: CDR1 LNHNV, CDR2 YYDKDF (reference sequence). The CDR3 covers 16 residues. CDR3 region: CATSRGDRGGSGELFF. The CDR3 nucleotides read TGTGCCACCAGCAGAGGGGACAGGGGAGGGTCCGGGGAGCTGTTTTTT. The entire variable domain, with the rest obtained from reference TRBV15 and TRBJ2-2, is as follows: DAMVIQNPRYQVTQFGKPVTLSCSQTLNHNVMYWYQQKSSQAPKLLFHYYDKDFNNEADTPDNFQSRRPNTSFCFLDIRSPGLGDTAMYLCATSRGDRGGSGELFFGEGSRLTVL.

The rearrangement joins TRBV7-3 to TRBJ1-1; D possibly corresponds to TRBD1 (5 bases). Germline assignment: CDR1 SGHTA and CDR2 FQGTGA. Between the trimmed V and J ends, which lost 3 bases and 1 base, there was a span of 6 bases. This CDR3 spans 13 amino acids. CDR3 in DNA: TGTGCCAGCAGCTTCAGGGAGAACACTGAAGCTTTCTTT. It translates to CASSFRENTEAFF.

V gene TRBV7-9 combines with J gene TRBJ1-5; D might be TRBD1 (5 bases). Germline lookup yields CDR1 SEHNR and CDR2 FQNEAQ (reference sequence). Between the trimmed V and J ends, which lost 8 bases and 5 bases, there was a span of 16 bases. The CDR3 runs 14 residues. CDR3 sequence: CASSPTGDHQPQHF. The CDR3 bases are TGTGCCAGCTCGCCCACAGGCGACCATCAGCCCCAGCATTTT. Together with reference TRBV7-9 and TRBJ1-5, the CDR3 gives the full variable domain: DTGVSQNPRHKITKRGQNVTFRCDPISEHNRLYWYRQTLGQGPEFLTYFQNEAQLEKSRLLSDRFSAERPKGSFSTLEIQRTEQGDSAMYLCASSPTGDHQPQHFGDGTRLSIL.

The chain combines TRBV2 with TRBJ2-7, with a possible D match to TRBD2 (5 bases). The CDR3 length is 13 residues. Looked up from germline, CDR1 is SNHLY and CDR2 is FYNNEI. With 9 bases removed from V and 0 bases from J, the gap between germline ends came to 12 bases. Here the CDR3 DNA reads TGTGCCAGGAGGAGCCGGGGCTCCTACGAGCAGTACTTC. The encoded protein is CARRSRGSYEQYF. Full variable domain (rest looked up from reference TRBV2 and TRBJ2-7): EPEVTQTPSHQVTQMGQEVILRCVPISNHLYFYWYRQILGQKVEFLVSFYNNEISEKSEIFDDQFSVERPDGSNFTLKIRSTKLEDSAMYFCARRSRGSYEQYFGPGTRLTVT.

The rearrangement uses TRBV2 and TRBJ1-2, with TRBD1 matching over 7 bases. There are 15 residues in the CDR3. V was clipped by 6 bases and J by 2 bases; unmatched bases: 9. CDR1 and CDR2 from the germline V gene are SNHLY and FYNNEI. CDR3 region: CASSPLGTENYGYTF. CDR3 nucleotide sequence: TGTGCCAGCAGCCCCCTTGGGACAGAGAACTATGGCTACACCTTC.